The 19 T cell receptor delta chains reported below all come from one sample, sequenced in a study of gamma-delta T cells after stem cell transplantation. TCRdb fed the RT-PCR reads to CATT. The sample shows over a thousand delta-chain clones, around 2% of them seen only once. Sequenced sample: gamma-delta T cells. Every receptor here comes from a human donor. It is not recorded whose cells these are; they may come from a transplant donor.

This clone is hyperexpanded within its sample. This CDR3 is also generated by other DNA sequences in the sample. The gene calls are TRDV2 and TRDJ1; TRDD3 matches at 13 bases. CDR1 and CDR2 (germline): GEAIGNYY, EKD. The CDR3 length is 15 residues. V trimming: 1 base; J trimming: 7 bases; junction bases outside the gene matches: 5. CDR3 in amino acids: CACDTLGDTGGKLIF. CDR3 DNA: TGTGCCTGTGACACACTGGGGGATACGGGGGGTAAACTCATCTTT.

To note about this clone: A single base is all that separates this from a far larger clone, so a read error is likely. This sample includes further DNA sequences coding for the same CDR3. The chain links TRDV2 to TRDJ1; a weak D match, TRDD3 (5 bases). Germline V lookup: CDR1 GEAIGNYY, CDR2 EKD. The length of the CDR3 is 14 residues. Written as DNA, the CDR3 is TGTGCATGTGACACCGTCGGGGACCGGGATAAACTCATCTTT. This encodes CACDTVGDRDKLIF.

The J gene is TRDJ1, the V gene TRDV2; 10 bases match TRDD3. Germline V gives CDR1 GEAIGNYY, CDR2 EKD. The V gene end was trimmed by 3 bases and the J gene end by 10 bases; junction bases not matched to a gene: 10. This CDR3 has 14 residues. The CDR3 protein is CACDGLGDGGRLIF. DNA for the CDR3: TGTGCCTGTGACGGACTGGGGGATGGGGGTCGACTCATCTTT.

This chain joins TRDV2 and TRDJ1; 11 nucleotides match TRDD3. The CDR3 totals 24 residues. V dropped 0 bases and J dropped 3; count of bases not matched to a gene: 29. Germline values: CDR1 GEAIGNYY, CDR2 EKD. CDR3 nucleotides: TGTGCCTGTGACACCATAGGCGGCCACAATAAACTGGGGGATAGGGGGTCCGCCGCCGATAAACTCATCTTT. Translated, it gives CACDTIGGHNKLGDRGSAADKLIF.

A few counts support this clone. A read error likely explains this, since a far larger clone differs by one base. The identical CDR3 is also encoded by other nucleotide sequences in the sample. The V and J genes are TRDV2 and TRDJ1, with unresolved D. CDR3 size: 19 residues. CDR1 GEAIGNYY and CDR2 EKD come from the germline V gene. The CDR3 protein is CACDTVTNGVETYTDKLIF. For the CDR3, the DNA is TGTGCCTGTGACACGGTAACGAATGGTGTGGAGACGTACACCGACAAACTCATCTTT.

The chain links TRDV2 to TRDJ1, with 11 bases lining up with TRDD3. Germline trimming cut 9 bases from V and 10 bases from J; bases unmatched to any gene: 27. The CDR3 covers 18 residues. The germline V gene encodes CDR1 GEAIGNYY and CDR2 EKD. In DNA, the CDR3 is TGTGCCGGTGGCCGACTTTTACTGGGGGATAGCCCTAGGAAGAGACTCATCTTT. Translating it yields CAGGRLLLGDSPRKRLIF.

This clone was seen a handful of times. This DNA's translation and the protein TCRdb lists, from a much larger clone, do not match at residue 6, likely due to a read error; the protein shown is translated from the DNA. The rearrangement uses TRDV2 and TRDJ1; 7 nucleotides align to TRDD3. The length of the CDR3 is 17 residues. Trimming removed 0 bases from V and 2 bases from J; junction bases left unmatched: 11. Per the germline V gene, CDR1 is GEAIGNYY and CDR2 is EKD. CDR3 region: CACDTAAGGPRTDKLIF. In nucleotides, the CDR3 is TGTGCCTGTGACACCGCGGCTGGGGGTCCGAGAACCGATAAACTCATCTTT.

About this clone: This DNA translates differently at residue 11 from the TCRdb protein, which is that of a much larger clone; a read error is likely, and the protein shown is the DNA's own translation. The DNA for the CDR3 is TGTGCCTGTGACCCCGTACTGGGGGACTCGAGACTCATCTTT. It is translated as CACDPVLGDSRLIF. The rearrangement links TRDV2 to TRDJ1; 9 bases fit TRDD3. Germline CDR1 is GEAIGNYY and CDR2 is EKD. The V and J ends lost 3 bases and 10 bases, in that order; junction bases with no gene match: 11. The CDR3 has 14 amino acids.

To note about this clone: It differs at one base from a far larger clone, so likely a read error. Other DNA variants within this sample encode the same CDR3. CDR3 in DNA: TGTGCCTGCGACACCGTGGATCCCCTTGGTGGGGGACCTCCCTACACCGATAAACTCATCTTT. Translating gives CACDTVDPLGGGPPYTDKLIF. The rearrangement uses TRDV2 and TRDJ1; 7 bases are shared with TRDD3. There are 21 residues in the CDR3. CDR1 is GEAIGNYY, CDR2 EKD, per germline.

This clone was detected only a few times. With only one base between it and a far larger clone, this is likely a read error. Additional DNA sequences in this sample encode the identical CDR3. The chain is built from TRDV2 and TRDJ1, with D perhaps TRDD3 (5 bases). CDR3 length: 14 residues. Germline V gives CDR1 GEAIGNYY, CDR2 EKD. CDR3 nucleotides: TGCGCCTGTGACACCGTCGGGGACCGGGATAAACTCATCTTT. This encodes CACDTVGDRDKLIF.

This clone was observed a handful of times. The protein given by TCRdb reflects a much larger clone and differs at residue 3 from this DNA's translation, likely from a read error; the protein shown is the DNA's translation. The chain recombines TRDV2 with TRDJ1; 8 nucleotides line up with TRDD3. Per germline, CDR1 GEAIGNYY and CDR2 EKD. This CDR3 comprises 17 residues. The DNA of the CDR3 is TGTGCCAGTGACACCGTCTGGGGGAACGAGTACACCGATAAACTCATCTTT. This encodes CASDTVWGNEYTDKLIF.

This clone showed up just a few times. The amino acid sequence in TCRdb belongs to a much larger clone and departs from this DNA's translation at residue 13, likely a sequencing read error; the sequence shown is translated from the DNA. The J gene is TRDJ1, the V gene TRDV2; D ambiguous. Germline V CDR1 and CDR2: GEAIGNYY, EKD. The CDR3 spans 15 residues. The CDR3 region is CACDTVTRYTDKPIF. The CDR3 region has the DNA TGTGCCTGTGACACCGTTACGAGGTACACCGATAAACCCATCTTT.

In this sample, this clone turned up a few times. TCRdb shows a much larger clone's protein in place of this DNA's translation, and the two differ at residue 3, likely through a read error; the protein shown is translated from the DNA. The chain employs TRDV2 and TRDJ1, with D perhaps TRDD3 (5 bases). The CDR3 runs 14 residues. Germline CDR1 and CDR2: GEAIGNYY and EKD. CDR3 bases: TGTGCCCGTGACACCGTAGGGGAGAACTTTAAACTCATCTTT. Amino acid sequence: CARDTVGENFKLIF.

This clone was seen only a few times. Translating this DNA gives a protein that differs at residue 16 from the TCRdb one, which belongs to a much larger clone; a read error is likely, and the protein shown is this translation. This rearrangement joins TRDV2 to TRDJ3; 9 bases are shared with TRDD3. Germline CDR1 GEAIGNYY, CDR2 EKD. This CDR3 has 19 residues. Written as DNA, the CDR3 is TGTGCCTGTGACACCCTGGGGGATCCTAGCTCCTGGGACACCCGACGGATGTTTTTC. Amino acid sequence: CACDTLGDPSSWDTRRMFF.

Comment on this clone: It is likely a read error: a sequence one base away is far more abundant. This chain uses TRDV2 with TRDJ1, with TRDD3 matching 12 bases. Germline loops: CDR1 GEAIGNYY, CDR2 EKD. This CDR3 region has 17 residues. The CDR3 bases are TGTGCCCGTGACGAGCTGGGGGATACGCAGCGAAACGATAAACTCATCTTT. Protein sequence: CARDELGDTQRNDKLIF.

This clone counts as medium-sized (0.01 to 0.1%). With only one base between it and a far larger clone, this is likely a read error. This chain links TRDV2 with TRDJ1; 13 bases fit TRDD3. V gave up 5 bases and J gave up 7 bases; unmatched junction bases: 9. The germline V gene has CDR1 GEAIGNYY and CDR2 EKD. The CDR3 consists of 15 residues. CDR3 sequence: CACGTLGDTGGKLIF. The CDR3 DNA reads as TGTGCCTGTGGCACACTGGGGGATACGGGGGGTAAACTCATCTTT.

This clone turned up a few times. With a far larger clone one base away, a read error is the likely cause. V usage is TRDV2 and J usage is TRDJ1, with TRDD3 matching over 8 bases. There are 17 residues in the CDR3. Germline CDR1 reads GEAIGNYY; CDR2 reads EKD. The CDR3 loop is CACDTVWGNEYTDKPIF. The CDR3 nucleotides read TGTGCCTGTGACACCGTCTGGGGGAACGAGTACACCGATAAACCCATCTTT.

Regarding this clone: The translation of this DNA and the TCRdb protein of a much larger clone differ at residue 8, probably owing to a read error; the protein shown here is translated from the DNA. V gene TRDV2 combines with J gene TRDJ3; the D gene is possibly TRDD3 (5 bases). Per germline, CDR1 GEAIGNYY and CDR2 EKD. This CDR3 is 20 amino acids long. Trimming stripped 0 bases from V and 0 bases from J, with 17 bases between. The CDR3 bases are TGTGCCTGTGACACCGTAGGTGAGGGATTGAGCTCCTGGGACACCCGACAGATGTTTTTC. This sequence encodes CACDTVGEGLSSWDTRQMFF.

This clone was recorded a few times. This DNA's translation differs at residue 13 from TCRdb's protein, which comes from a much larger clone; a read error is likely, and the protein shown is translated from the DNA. In nucleotides, the CDR3 is TGTGCCTGTGACACGTCGTGGGGGATACGCCGGGGGCCCGATAAACTCATCTTT. Encoded protein: CACDTSWGIRRGPDKLIF. The chain carries TRDV2 and TRDJ1, with TRDD3 matching 11 bases. The junction had 12 bases not matched to a gene; V was cut back by 1 base and J by 3 bases. There are 18 residues in the CDR3. Germline CDR1 is GEAIGNYY and CDR2 is EKD.